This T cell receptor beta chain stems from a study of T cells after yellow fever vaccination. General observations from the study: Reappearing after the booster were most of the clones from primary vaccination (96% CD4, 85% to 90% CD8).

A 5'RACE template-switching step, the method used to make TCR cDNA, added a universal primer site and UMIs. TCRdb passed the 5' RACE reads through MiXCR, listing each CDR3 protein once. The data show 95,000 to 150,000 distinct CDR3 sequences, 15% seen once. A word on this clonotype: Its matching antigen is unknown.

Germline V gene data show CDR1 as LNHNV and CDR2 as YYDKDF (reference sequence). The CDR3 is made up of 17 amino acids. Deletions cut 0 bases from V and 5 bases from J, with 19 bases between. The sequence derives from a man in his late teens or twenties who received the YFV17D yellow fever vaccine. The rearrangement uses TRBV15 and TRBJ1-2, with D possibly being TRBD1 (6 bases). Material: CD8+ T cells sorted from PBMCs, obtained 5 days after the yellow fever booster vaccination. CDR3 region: CATSRDETGLGAYGYTF. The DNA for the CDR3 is TGTGCCACCAGCAGAGATGAGACAGGACTTGGGGCATATGGCTACACCTTC.